A selection of T cell receptor beta chains follows, all from one sample in a study of cytomegalovirus exposure and HLA in healthy donors. The data were produced by immunoSEQ multiplex PCR, yet TCRdb's version contains in-frame clones alone and is incomplete. The data show around 150,000 clones, roughly 83% seen once. The specimen was PBMCs. The receptors shown here come from a man younger than 40 in good health and CMV-seropositive. The CDR3 runs from the conserved cysteine through the conserved F or W. A D gene is named only where the DNA matches it firmly. Clone size is given for some rows only: seen once, a few or many times, or a class if the clone is expanded.

v_call,d_call,clone_size,j_call,cdr3_nt,cdr3_aa
TRBV2,.,.,TRBJ1-2,TGTGCCAACCCCGGGACAAATTTCTATAACTATGGCTACACCTTC,CANPGTNFYNYGYTF
TRBV7-8,.,.,TRBJ1-1,TGTGCCAGCAGCCCCGGGGGGAGCACTGAAGCTTTCTTT,CASSPGGSTEAFF
TRBV9,TRBD1,.,TRBJ1-1,TGTGCCAGCAGCTTCGGACAGGGGAACACTGAAGCTTTCTTT,CASSFGQGNTEAFF
TRBV7-6,TRBD2,.,TRBJ2-1,TGTGCCAGCAGCCTAGCGGGACTCCCCGGCAATGAGCAGTTCTTC,CASSLAGLPGNEQFF
TRBV19,TRBD1,.,TRBJ2-2,TGTGCCAGTAAGCGGACAGGGGGCACCGGGGAGCTGTTTTTT,CASKRTGGTGELFF
TRBV5-1,TRBD1,.,TRBJ2-1,TGCGCCAGCAATCAGGGGGCTAACAATGAGCAGTTCTTC,CASNQGANNEQFF
TRBV10-3,.,.,TRBJ2-3,TGTGCCATCAGTGAACTCGGCACAGATACGCAGTATTTT,CAISELGTDTQYF
TRBV2,.,.,TRBJ2-3,TGTGCCAGCACTAGAGACCGCGACGGGGATACGCAGTATTTT,CASTRDRDGDTQYF
TRBV7-2,TRBD1,.,TRBJ2-4,TGTGCCAGCAGCTTAACATCCGGGACAGGCCTAAACATTCAGTACTTC,CASSLTSGTGLNIQYF
TRBV6-1,.,.,TRBJ2-3,TGTGCCAGCGCACTCATGGATACGCAGTATTTT,CASALMDTQYF
TRBV6-5,.,.,TRBJ2-3,TGTGCCAGCAGTTACTGGTCAGGCCAGAGGGCAGATACGCAGTATTTT,CASSYWSGQRADTQYF
TRBV13,TRBD2,.,TRBJ2-5,TGTGCCAGCAGCTTGGGGACTAGCAGGGAGACCCAGTACTTC,CASSLGTSRETQYF
TRBV7-9,.,.,TRBJ1-2,TGTGCCACCCTGATATTCTCAAGGGGGGGCGGCTACACCTTC,CATLIFSRGGGYTF
TRBV6-5,.,.,TRBJ2-7,TGTGCCAGCAGCTTGAGGGGGGGGCCTTACGAGCAGTACTTC,CASSLRGGPYEQYF
TRBV29-1,TRBD2,.,TRBJ2-3,TGCAGCGCAGTCAGAGGGACTAGCGGGAGAGGGACAGATACGCAGTATTTT,CSAVRGTSGRGTDTQYF
TRBV28,.,.,TRBJ2-7,TGTGCCAGCAGTTCAACTGCATCCTACGAGCAGTACTTC,CASSSTASYEQYF
TRBV6-5,.,.,TRBJ2-3,TGTGCCAGCAGTTACTCGGGCAGCTCAGATACGCAGTATTTT,CASSYSGSSDTQYF
TRBV6-1,.,few,TRBJ2-1,TGTGCCAGCAGGGGGACTTCTAATGAGCAGTTCTTC,CASRGTSNEQFF
TRBV6-1,.,.,TRBJ1-2,TGTGCCAGCACCCAAGGGGGGGTCAGTACCTTC,CASTQGGVSTF
TRBV28,TRBD1,.,TRBJ1-3,TGTGCCAGCAGCGGGGACAGGGTTGACACCATATATTTT,CASSGDRVDTIYF